This paragraph reports one T cell receptor beta chain. The antigen is unknown. V lost 3 bases, J lost 7 bases, and 10 bases lay in between. This CDR3 is 11 amino acids long. Germline loops: CDR1 DFQATT, CDR2 SNEGSKA (reference sequence). This specimen comes from a study of a mutant IDH1 vaccine in newly diagnosed glioma. Study-wide background: There were about 60% males and around 40% females among treated patients, whose mean age was about 38 years. Radiotherapy, temozolomide, or both had been given previously, and both were given to most.

TCRdb's copy holds only in-frame clones and misses some; the assay was immunoSEQ multiplex PCR. The data show 30,000 to 40,000 clones, with roughly 92% seen just once and under 20% held by the top ten. Stated time point: baseline, week 1 (first vaccination visit). Specified treatment: pre-vaccination baseline after standard-of-care therapy. Points from the study as a whole: Patients showed vaccine-induced immune responses at a rate of approximately 92%.

This chain links TRBV20-1 with TRBJ2-7; D remains ambiguous. The TCR originated in a man younger than 35 with glioma. The sequencing used PBMCs, collected from a glioma patient treated with radiotherapy, temozolomide or both. CDR3 in amino acids: CSARRSEEQYF. The CDR3, as DNA: TGCAGTGCTAGGAGAAGTGAGGAGCAGTACTTC.